This is a list of T cell receptor beta chains from one sample in a study of liver allograft versus peripheral blood T cells. TCRdb used MiXCR to reprocess the reads, holding one entry per CDR3 protein. The table records about 5,100 distinct CDR3 sequences, less than 20% of them present only once. All receptors come from a human patient who had a liver transplant. Some T cells may have come from the graft donor. Each CDR3 is given with its conserved first and last residue. D genes are given only for firm matches. Only part of the rows carry a size: once, few, many, or a class if the clone is expanded.

J gene	clone size	V gene	D gene	CDR3 protein
TRBJ2-1	.	TRBV30	TRBD1	CAWSGWDRYNEQFF
TRBJ2-4	.	TRBV28	TRBD1	CAGEGRTGAGYIQYF
TRBJ2-3	many	TRBV5-4	.	CASSLDAGIGDTQYF
TRBJ1-6	medium-sized	TRBV6-5	.	CASSDRRGSPLHF
TRBJ1-2	many	TRBV27	.	CASSFGVNYGYTF
TRBJ1-2	many	TRBV6-6	.	CASSSLRGGREIQANYGYTF
TRBJ2-7	.	TRBV2	TRBD2	CASSDTLGSSGTYEQYF
TRBJ1-6	.	TRBV7-2	.	CASSHLLQGSYNSPLHF
TRBJ1-2	few	TRBV9	.	CASPHWGGDNPQGSDGYTF
TRBJ2-7	few	TRBV7-2	.	CASSPEESYEQYF
TRBJ2-5	.	TRBV12-3/TRBV12-4	.	CASSFSSPSLETQYF
TRBJ1-2	.	TRBV27	TRBD1	CASSGTGVGGYTF
TRBJ1-1	.	TRBV27	.	CASSPGAANTEAFF
TRBJ2-2	medium-sized	TRBV6-2/TRBV6-3	.	CASTLLHREDTGELFF
TRBJ1-5	many	TRBV18	TRBD1	CASRGQNSNQPQHF
TRBJ1-5	.	TRBV30	.	CAWSDSVNQPQHF
TRBJ2-7	medium-sized	TRBV10-3	TRBD1	CATETGGSYEQYF
TRBJ2-7	.	TRBV25-1	TRBD1	CARMTGLRYEQYF
TRBJ1-1	few	TRBV27	.	CASSLGAVNTEAFF
TRBJ2-7	.	TRBV19	TRBD1	CASSTPGQNPYEQYF
TRBJ2-2	.	TRBV25-1	.	CASSGQVTGELFF
TRBJ1-4	medium-sized	TRBV7-2	.	CASSLGHRGPNEKLFF
TRBJ1-6	few	TRBV28	TRBD1	CASSGTGGWDNSPLHF
TRBJ2-3	many	TRBV15	.	CATRTDLADTQYF
TRBJ2-3	few	TRBV27	.	CASSQLASTDTQYF
TRBJ2-6	medium-sized	TRBV24-1	.	CATSGLQGPESGANVLTF
TRBJ2-3	few	TRBV30	.	CAWSLGVRTDTQYF
TRBJ2-7	many	TRBV9	TRBD1	CASSSPRDRGLEPHEQYF
TRBJ2-5	few	TRBV7-9	.	CASTPPLTQETQYF
TRBJ2-2	medium-sized	TRBV6-5	.	CAIQLSTGTGELFF
TRBJ2-3	few	TRBV12-3/TRBV12-4	TRBD1	CASSTDRVTDTQYF
TRBJ2-1	.	TRBV28	.	CASKERVTYNEQFF
TRBJ1-2	.	TRBV13	.	CASSLGGADVGYTF
TRBJ2-1	few	TRBV7-9	.	CASNYPWGAGNEQFF
TRBJ1-4	medium-sized	TRBV7-9	TRBD1	CASSLSQGAEKLFF
TRBJ1-1	many	TRBV7-9	.	CASSLYGGLGDTEAFF
TRBJ2-7	many	TRBV10-3	.	CAISEGTYLDEQYF
TRBJ2-5	few	TRBV20-1	.	CSARDLRGVVSKTQYF
TRBJ1-2	.	TRBV30	.	CAWSGTNYGYTF
TRBJ2-7	many	TRBV6-2/TRBV6-3	.	CASSQGSYVSYEQYF
TRBJ2-3	many	TRBV7-9	.	CASSLPAASFHWDTDTQYF
TRBJ2-7	many	TRBV6-5	.	CASSYTGPSYEQYF
TRBJ1-2	medium-sized	TRBV27	.	CASSLSHRDPLGYTF
TRBJ1-2	many	TRBV30	.	CTWGDDTVTIGYTF
TRBJ2-3	few	TRBV5-4	TRBD2	CASSWRIGTSGSLDTQYF
TRBJ2-7	many	TRBV15	TRBD1	CATSLTGSYEQYF
TRBJ1-1	medium-sized	TRBV6-5	.	CASSYSEVTEAFF
TRBJ2-7	few	TRBV6-5	.	CASSPTGEASYEQYF
TRBJ1-4	.	TRBV12-5	.	CASGLVGTSYNEKLFF
TRBJ2-5	.	TRBV14	TRBD2	CASSSLREGFLSETQYF
TRBJ1-1	few	TRBV12-3/TRBV12-4	.	CASSLATELGGTTEAFF
TRBJ2-7	.	TRBV7-9	TRBD1	CASSRTDRGIHEQYF
TRBJ2-1	.	TRBV10-1	.	CASSAISSYNEQFF
TRBJ1-5	many	TRBV6-1	.	CASSDWRGSNQPQHF
TRBJ2-3	medium-sized	TRBV6-6	.	CASSYSTPGDTQYF
TRBJ2-1	medium-sized	TRBV10-3	TRBD2	CAISKSGDSYNEQFF